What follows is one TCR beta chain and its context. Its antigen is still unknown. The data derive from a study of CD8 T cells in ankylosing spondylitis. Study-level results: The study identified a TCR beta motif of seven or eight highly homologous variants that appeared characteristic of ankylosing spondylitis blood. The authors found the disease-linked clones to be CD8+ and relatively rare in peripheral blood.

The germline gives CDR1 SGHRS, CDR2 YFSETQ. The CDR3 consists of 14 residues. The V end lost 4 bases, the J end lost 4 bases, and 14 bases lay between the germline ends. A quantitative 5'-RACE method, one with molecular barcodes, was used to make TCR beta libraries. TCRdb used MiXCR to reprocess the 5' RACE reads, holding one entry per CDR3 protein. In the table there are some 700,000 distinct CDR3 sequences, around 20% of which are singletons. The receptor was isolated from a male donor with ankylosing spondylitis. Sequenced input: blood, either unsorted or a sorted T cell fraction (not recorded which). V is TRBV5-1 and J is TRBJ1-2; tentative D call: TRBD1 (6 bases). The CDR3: CASSPEQGIYGYTF. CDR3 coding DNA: TGCGCCAGCAGCCCCGAACAGGGTATCTATGGCTACACCTTC.